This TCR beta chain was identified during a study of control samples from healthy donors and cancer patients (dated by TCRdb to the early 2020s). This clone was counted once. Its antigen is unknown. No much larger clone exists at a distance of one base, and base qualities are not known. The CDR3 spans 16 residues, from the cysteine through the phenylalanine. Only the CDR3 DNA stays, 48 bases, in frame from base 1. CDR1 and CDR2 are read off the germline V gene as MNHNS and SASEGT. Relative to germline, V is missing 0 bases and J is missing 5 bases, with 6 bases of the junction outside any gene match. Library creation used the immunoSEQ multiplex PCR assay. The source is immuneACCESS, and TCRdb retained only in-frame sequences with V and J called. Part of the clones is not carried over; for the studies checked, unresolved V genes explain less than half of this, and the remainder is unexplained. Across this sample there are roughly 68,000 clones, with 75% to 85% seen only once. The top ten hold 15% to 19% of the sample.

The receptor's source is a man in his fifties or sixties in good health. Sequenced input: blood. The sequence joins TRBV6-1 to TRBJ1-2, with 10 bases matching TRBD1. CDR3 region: CASSEAYGQGVYGYTF. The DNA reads TGTGCCAGCAGTGAAGCCTACGGACAGGGGGTTTATGGCTACACCTTC.